These T cell receptor beta chains were read from a single sample in a study of early T cells in non-severe SARS-CoV-2 infection. TCRdb fed the 5' RACE reads into MiXCR, producing one record per CDR3 protein. This sample carries fewer than 120,000 distinct CDR3 sequences, approximately 12% of them seen once, and the ten largest clones take approximately 3.5%. Sequenced material: whole blood, taken at baseline. These receptors came from an adult who was a healthcare worker with PCR-confirmed SARS-CoV-2 infection or an uninfected control (not recorded which). CDR3s leave out the opening cysteine and the closing phenylalanine or tryptophan. A D gene is named only where the DNA matches it firmly.

>12|TRBJ1-5|-|TRBV12-3/TRBV12-4
ASSMDSYNQPQH
>10|TRBJ2-7|-|TRBV15
ATSWGGYEQY
>9|TRBJ2-3|-|TRBV15
ATRGADTQY
>13|TRBJ1-2|-|TRBV7-9
ASSIQRLSPYGYT
>11|TRBJ2-7|-|TRBV3-1
ASSDLLGSEQY
>13|TRBJ2-2|-|TRBV12-3/TRBV12-4
ASSYRSPNTGELF
>14|TRBJ1-3|TRBD1|TRBV5-5
ASSLAGGRSGNTIY
>13|TRBJ2-5|-|TRBV12-3/TRBV12-4
ASSYPGGSGETQY
>11|TRBJ1-1|-|TRBV6-4
ASSAQRNTEAF
>12|TRBJ2-1|-|TRBV20-1
SARNPSSYNEQF
>12|TRBJ2-1|-|TRBV6-2/TRBV6-3
ASSLSDSISEQF
>13|TRBJ1-4|TRBD1|TRBV10-3
AIRGERQGGEKLF
>13|TRBJ2-3|-|TRBV2
ASSEYKLSTDTQY
>13|TRBJ1-2|TRBD1|TRBV5-4
ASSRGTTGDRGYT
>12|TRBJ2-5|TRBD1|TRBV12-3/TRBV12-4
ASSPYRGQETQY
>13|TRBJ1-4|-|TRBV11-2
ASSLVLQPNEKLF
>10|TRBJ1-5|-|TRBV7-2
ASSLTAQPQH
>11|TRBJ1-1|-|TRBV9
ASSVEWGPEAF
>12|TRBJ2-7|-|TRBV3-1
ASSPGVHLVEQY
>13|TRBJ1-1|TRBD1|TRBV2
ASTGRGLVNTEAF
>13|TRBJ2-2|-|TRBV5-5
ASSSRDTDTGELF
>13|TRBJ2-1|TRBD2|TRBV10-3
AIARTSGRANEQF
>12|TRBJ2-7|-|TRBV7-2
ASSLAGRTYEQY
>15|TRBJ1-6|-|TRBV5-1
ASSLARGRGGNSPLH
>13|TRBJ2-1|-|TRBV11-2
ASSLGGAGYNEQF
>15|TRBJ1-2|-|TRBV11-2
ASSLEVVQPLNYGYT
>15|TRBJ2-5|TRBD2|TRBV28
ASSFQFVPSGTETQY
>15|TRBJ2-1|TRBD2|TRBV11-2
ASSLVGTSGFYNEQF
>12|TRBJ2-1|TRBD2|TRBV19
ASKTSGLSNEQF
>13|TRBJ2-1|-|TRBV27
ASSLSWGSYNEQF
>12|TRBJ2-7|-|TRBV10-3
AISVETDFYEQY
>14|TRBJ2-3|TRBD2|TRBV4-2
ASSLQLAARTDTQY
>13|TRBJ1-1|-|TRBV6-1
ASSEAGAKNTEAF
>10|TRBJ1-5|-|TRBV28
ASSLVGQPQH
>13|TRBJ2-1|TRBD2|TRBV12-3/TRBV12-4
ASSLRSGGYNEQF
>15|TRBJ1-1|TRBD1|TRBV5-6
ASSLGPGQPLNTEAF
>11|TRBJ1-2|-|TRBV3-1
ASSQGLIYGYT
>12|TRBJ2-1|-|TRBV2
ASSEQGAHGEQF
>10|TRBJ1-1|-|TRBV20-1
SALPGETEAF
>9|TRBJ2-7|-|TRBV20-1
SAYHPYEQY
>10|TRBJ1-1|-|TRBV7-9
ALGGLGTEAF
>14|TRBJ2-6|-|TRBV4-1
ASSPVPVSGANVLT
>9|TRBJ2-3|-|TRBV2
ASRGFDTQY
>13|TRBJ1-4|-|TRBV20-1
SARVRSATNEKLF
>13|TRBJ1-5|-|TRBV7-8
ANSLAAGVNQPQH
>12|TRBJ1-5|-|TRBV12-3/TRBV12-4
ASNRDGRNQPQH
>13|TRBJ2-2|TRBD1|TRBV20-1
SARGDRVVTGELF
>10|TRBJ1-2|-|TRBV30
AWSLQREGYT
>11|TRBJ1-4|-|TRBV18
ASSPGGSEKLF
>13|TRBJ1-1|TRBD1|TRBV28
ASSPRGTGRTEAF
>9|TRBJ1-6|-|TRBV11-2
ASSYRGVRN
>12|TRBJ2-3|TRBD2|TRBV29-1
SVSGTSVGDTQY
>12|TRBJ1-2|-|TRBV3-1
ASSPQERTYGYT
>14|TRBJ1-6|TRBD1|TRBV4-1
ASSQPGQAINSPLH
>13|TRBJ1-5|-|TRBV20-1
SARPGMGSNQPQH
>13|TRBJ2-1|-|TRBV28
ASTKLGGPYNEQF
>13|TRBJ2-1|TRBD1|TRBV27
ASSPGGPGGDEQF